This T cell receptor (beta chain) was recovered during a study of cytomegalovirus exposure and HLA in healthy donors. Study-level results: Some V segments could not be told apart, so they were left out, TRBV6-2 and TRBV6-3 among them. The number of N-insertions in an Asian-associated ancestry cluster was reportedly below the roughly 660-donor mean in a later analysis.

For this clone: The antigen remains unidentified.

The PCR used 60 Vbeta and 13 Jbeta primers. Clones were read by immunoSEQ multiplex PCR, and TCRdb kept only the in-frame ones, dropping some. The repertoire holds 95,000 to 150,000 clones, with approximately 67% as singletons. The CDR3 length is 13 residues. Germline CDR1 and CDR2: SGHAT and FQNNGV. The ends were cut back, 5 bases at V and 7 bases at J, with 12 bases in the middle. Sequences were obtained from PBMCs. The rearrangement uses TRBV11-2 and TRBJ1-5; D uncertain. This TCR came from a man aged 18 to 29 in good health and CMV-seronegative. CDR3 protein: CASSVTVGQPQHF. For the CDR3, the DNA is TGTGCCAGCAGCGTTACAGTGGGCCAGCCCCAGCATTTT.